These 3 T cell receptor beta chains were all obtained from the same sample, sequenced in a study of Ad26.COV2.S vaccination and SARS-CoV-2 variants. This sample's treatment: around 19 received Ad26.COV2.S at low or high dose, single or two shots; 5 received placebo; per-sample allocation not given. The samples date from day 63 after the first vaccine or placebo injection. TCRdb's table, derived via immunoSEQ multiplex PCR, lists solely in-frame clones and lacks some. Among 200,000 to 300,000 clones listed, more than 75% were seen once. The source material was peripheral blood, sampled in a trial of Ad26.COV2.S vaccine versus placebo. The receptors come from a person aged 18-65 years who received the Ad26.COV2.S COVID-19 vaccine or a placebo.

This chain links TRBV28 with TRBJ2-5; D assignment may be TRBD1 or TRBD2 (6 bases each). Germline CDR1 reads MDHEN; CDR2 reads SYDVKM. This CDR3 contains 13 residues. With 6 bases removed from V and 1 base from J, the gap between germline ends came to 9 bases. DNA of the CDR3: TGTGCCAGCAGCTCGGGGGCCCAAGAGACCCAGTACTTC. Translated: CASSSGAQETQYF.

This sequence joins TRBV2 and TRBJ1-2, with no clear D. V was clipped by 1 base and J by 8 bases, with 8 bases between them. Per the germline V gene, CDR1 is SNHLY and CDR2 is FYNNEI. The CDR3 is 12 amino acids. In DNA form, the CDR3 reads TGTGCCAGCAGTGAAGTTTCAATGGGCTACACCTTC. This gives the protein CASSEVSMGYTF.

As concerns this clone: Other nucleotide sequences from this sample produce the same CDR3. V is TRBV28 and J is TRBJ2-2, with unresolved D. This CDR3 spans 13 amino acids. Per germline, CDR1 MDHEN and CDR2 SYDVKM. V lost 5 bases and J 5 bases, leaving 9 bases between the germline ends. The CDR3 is CASSSLGTGELFF. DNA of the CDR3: TGTGCCAGCAGTAGCTTGGGAACCGGGGAGCTGTTTTTT. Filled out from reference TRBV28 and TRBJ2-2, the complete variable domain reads DVKVTQSSRYLVKRTGEKVFLECVQDMDHENMFWYRQDPGLGLRLIYFSYDVKMKEKGDIPEGYSVSREKKERFSLILESASTNQTSMYLCASSSLGTGELFFGEGSRLTVL.